This T cell receptor beta chain was profiled in a study of T cell changes during pregnancy in multiple sclerosis. Generated by immunoSEQ multiplex PCR, the TCRdb table keeps only in-frame clones and is missing some. Found here are about 38,000 clones, approximately 90% of them singletons; the top ten hold over 0.55%. CDR3 length: 13 amino acids. Between the trimmed V and J ends, which lost 7 bases and 1 base, there was a span of 13 bases. Germline V gene lookup returns CDR1 SQVTM and CDR2 ANQGSEA. This TCR was sampled from a female donor with multiple sclerosis, enrolled in a pregnancy study. Specimen: CD4+ T cells from peripheral blood mononuclear cells, collected before pregnancy. The J gene is TRBJ1-1, the V gene TRBV29-1; D possibly corresponds to TRBD1 (6 bases). CDR3 DNA sequence: TGCAGCGCCCTCCGGGGGGCGAACACTGAAGCTTTCTTT. It specifies CSALRGANTEAFF.